This record covers a single TCR beta chain. The antigen remains undetermined. The entry originates in a study of identical twins. Whole-study findings and limits: Carriage of fewer insertions was seen in abundant cord blood beta clonotypes, whereas memory repertoires showed none. Out-of-frame TCR alpha sharing in monozygotic twins exceeded recombination model predictions.

Everyone who donated was a healthy Caucasian. Unique molecular identifiers were in the cDNA, with template-switch universal primer binding. One entry per CDR3 protein results from TCRdb running MiXCR on the 5' RACE reads. The repertoire holds 1,800,000 or so distinct CDR3 sequences, around 33% seen once, with around 0.25% in the top ten. The source of this sequence is a newborn girl in good health. The sequenced sample was cord blood.

CDR3 loop: CASSGTGPTEAFF. The CDR3 region has the DNA TGTGCCAGCAGCGGAACAGGACCCACTGAAGCTTTCTTT. This chain links TRBV7-9 with TRBJ1-1; possible D gene TRBD1, 5 bases. V lost 5 bases and J lost 4, with 11 bases in between. This CDR3 has 13 amino acids. Germline lookup yields CDR1 SEHNR and CDR2 FQNEAQ (reference sequence).